This is a list of T cell receptor beta chains from one sample in a study of regulatory T cells in long-lasting Graves disease. MiXCR was run by TCRdb on the multiplex PCR reads, yielding one entry per CDR3 protein. The table includes around 460,000 distinct CDR3 sequences, 20% to 25% detected once. Sample: peripheral blood mononuclear cells (PBMCs), taken when the disease was refractory, from a patient treated with antithyroid drugs. The receptor source for this set is a female donor with Graves disease. Each CDR3 is given with its conserved first and last residue. A D gene is named only where the DNA matches it firmly. Expanded clones are given a class, and other clones once, few, many or no size at all.

TRBV30,many,TRBJ2-5,.,TGTGCCTGGAGGGGGGACGGACTCCAAGAGACCCAGTACTTC,CAWRGDGLQETQYF
TRBV28,many,TRBJ2-7,.,TGTGCCAGCAGTCAAACCGACCTGATTAACTACGAGCAGTACTTC,CASSQTDLINYEQYF
TRBV28,many,TRBJ1-4,TRBD1,TGTGCCAGCAGACCCGGGACAGGGGATAGAGAAAAACTGTTTTTT,CASRPGTGDREKLFF
TRBV28,many,TRBJ1-6,.,TGTGCCAGCAGTTCGGGACCCTGGGGTTCACCCCTCCACTTT,CASSSGPWGSPLHF
TRBV18,.,TRBJ1-1,.,TGTGCCAGCTCACCGCCGAACACTAAAGCTTTCTTT,CASSPPNTKAFF
TRBV28,many,TRBJ1-5,TRBD1,TGTGCCAGCAGGGCAGGGGGAGGCAATCAGCCCCAGCATTTT,CASRAGGGNQPQHF
TRBV12-3/TRBV12-4,.,TRBJ1-3,.,TGTGCCAGCAGTTCTCGACCCGGGGGGGACACCATATATTTT,CASSSRPGGDTIYF
TRBV3-1,many,TRBJ1-5,.,TGTGCCAGCAGTCAGGGGCGGACACTCCAGCATTTT,CASSQGRTLQHF
TRBV13,few,TRBJ1-1,.,TGTGCCAGCAGCCCGCCCTCGCAGCCTTATGAAGCTTTCTTT,CASSPPSQPYEAFF
TRBV3-1,many,TRBJ1-2,.,TGTGCCAGCAGCCCTCTTAGGGATGGCTACACCTTC,CASSPLRDGYTF
TRBV29-1,.,TRBJ1-2,.,TGCAGCGTTGTCAATCGGGGCCCCATTATGAAAGGCTACACCTTC,CSVVNRGPIMKGYTF
TRBV27,few,TRBJ1-6,.,TGTGCCAGCAGTTTCAACAGGGAGCCTGATTCACCCCTCCACTTT,CASSFNREPDSPLHF
TRBV2,many,TRBJ2-2,.,TGTGCCACCTCGTCGGACTACCCGGACACCGGGGAGCTGTTTTTT,CATSSDYPDTGELFF
TRBV10-3,.,TRBJ2-6,TRBD2,TGTGCCATCAGTCCTAGCGGGGGGGCGTCGTCTGGGGCCAACGTCCTGACTTTC,CAISPSGGASSGANVLTF
TRBV29-1,many,TRBJ1-2,TRBD1,TGCAGCGTTGGGGGACAGGCTAACTATGGCTACACCTTC,CSVGGQANYGYTF
TRBV20-1,many,TRBJ2-7,.,TGCAGTGCCCACATTTCCTACGAGCAGTACTTC,CSAHISYEQYF
TRBV10-3,.,TRBJ2-7,TRBD2,TGTGCCATCAGTGAGTCGGGACTAGCGGTCCACGAGCAGTACTTC,CAISESGLAVHEQYF
TRBV7-2,.,TRBJ2-2,TRBD1,TGTGCCAGCAGCCCCGGGACAGGGGTTGGGACCGGGGAGCTGTTTTTT,CASSPGTGVGTGELFF
TRBV7-9,few,TRBJ2-7,.,TGTGCCAGCAGCTCCACTATCAACCCCTACGAGCAGTACTTC,CASSSTINPYEQYF
TRBV7-3,once,TRBJ1-3,.,TGTGCCAGCAGCTTAGGCCCGCCCAGCTCTGGAAACACCATATATTTT,CASSLGPPSSGNTIYF
TRBV3-1,many,TRBJ1-5,.,TGTGCCAGCAGCCGAGGGGTAAGTCAGCCCCAGCATTTT,CASSRGVSQPQHF
TRBV6-2/TRBV6-3,.,TRBJ2-1,.,TGTGCCAGCAGGAACCGACAGATCTCCTACAATGAGCAGTTCTTC,CASRNRQISYNEQFF
TRBV12-3/TRBV12-4,many,TRBJ1-5,.,TGTGCCAGTAGTCCCCATAGGAGTAGCAATCAGCCCCAGCATTTT,CASSPHRSSNQPQHF
TRBV29-1,.,TRBJ2-5,TRBD2,TGCAGCGTTGACGGACTAGCGGGGGGGTACCAAGAGACCCAGTACTTC,CSVDGLAGGYQETQYF
TRBV6-1,few,TRBJ1-6,.,TGTGCCAGCTACCTGGGGCCATCGAAGTGGTCCCTCCACTTT,CASYLGPSKWSLHF
TRBV5-1,.,TRBJ1-2,.,TGCGCCAGCAGCTTACAACCCTCAATCGCGGGCTATGGCTACACCTTC,CASSLQPSIAGYGYTF
TRBV20-1,once,TRBJ1-6,TRBD1,TGCAGTGCTAGAGATGGACAGGGGAGGAATTCACCCCTCCACTTT,CSARDGQGRNSPLHF
TRBV28,few,TRBJ1-2,.,TGTGCCAGCAGTTTCTCACAGAGGACCTATGGCTACACCTTC,CASSFSQRTYGYTF
TRBV18,.,TRBJ1-5,.,TGTGCCAGCTCACCCGAGGGGCAGCGCAATCAGCCCCAGCATTTT,CASSPEGQRNQPQHF
TRBV18,.,TRBJ1-1,.,TGTGCCAGCTCACCATCGGAGGCCCCATTGAACACTGAAGCTTTCTTT,CASSPSEAPLNTEAFF
TRBV5-5,.,TRBJ1-6,.,TGTGCCAGCAGCTTGGTACGGACAGACACTTCACCCCTCCACTTT,CASSLVRTDTSPLHF
TRBV5-1,.,TRBJ2-2,.,TGCGCCAGCAGCTGGCAGCCAAACACCGGGGAGCTGTTTTTT,CASSWQPNTGELFF
TRBV30,.,TRBJ2-2,.,TGTGCCTGGAGAACGGCATCGGAGCTGTTTTTT,CAWRTASELFF
TRBV28,many,TRBJ1-1,.,TGTGCCAGCAGCCCCCTCCCAGGAGGGGTCACTGAAGCTTTCTTT,CASSPLPGGVTEAFF
TRBV28,.,TRBJ1-6,TRBD1,TGTGCCAGCAGTTTAGTAACAGGGGTTGTCGATTCACCCCTCCACTTT,CASSLVTGVVDSPLHF
TRBV5-6,few,TRBJ1-2,.,TGTGCCAGCAGCGGGGGGACCCCTGGCTACACCTTC,CASSGGTPGYTF
TRBV7-3,many,TRBJ1-1,.,TGTGCCAGCAGCCGGACGGCGGAGACTGAAGCTTTCTTT,CASSRTAETEAFF
TRBV29-1,.,TRBJ2-3,.,TGCAGCGTTGAGGGGTGGGTGAGCACAGATACGCAGTATTTT,CSVEGWVSTDTQYF
TRBV5-1,many,TRBJ1-1,.,TGCGCCAGCAGCTTGGCCGCGGATTACACTGAAGCTTTCTTT,CASSLAADYTEAFF
TRBV7-9,.,TRBJ1-5,.,TGTGCCAGCAGCTTAGGGGGGTGGCTTGGAAATCAGCCCCAGCATTTT,CASSLGGWLGNQPQHF
TRBV28,many,TRBJ2-7,.,TGTGCCAGCAGTATACGGGGTCAGACATTGTACTTC,CASSIRGQTLYF
TRBV11-2,.,TRBJ1-1,.,TGTGCCAGCAGCGCACCGACAGGCCTCACTGAAGCTTTCTTT,CASSAPTGLTEAFF
TRBV19,.,TRBJ1-2,TRBD1,TGTGCCAGCCAACGACAGAAACAGGGGTCCCGCGGCTACACCTTC,CASQRQKQGSRGYTF